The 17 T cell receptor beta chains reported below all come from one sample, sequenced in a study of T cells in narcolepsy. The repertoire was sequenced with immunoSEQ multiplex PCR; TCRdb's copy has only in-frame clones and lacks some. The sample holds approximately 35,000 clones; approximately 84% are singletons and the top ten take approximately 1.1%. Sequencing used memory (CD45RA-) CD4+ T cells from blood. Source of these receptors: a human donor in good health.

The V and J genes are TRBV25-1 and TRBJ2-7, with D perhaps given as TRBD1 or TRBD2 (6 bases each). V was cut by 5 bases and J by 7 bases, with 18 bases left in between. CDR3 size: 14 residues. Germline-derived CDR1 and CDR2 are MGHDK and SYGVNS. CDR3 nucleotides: TGTGCCAGCAGTTCACGGAGGGGGACCGAAGAGCAGTACTTC. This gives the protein CASSSRRGTEEQYF.

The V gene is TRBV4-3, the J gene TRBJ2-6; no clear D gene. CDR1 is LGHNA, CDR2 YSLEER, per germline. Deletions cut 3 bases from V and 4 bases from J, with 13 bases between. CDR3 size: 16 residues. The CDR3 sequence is CASSHLPSSGANVLTF. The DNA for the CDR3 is TGCGCCAGCAGCCACCTCCCCAGTTCCGGGGCCAACGTCCTGACTTTC.

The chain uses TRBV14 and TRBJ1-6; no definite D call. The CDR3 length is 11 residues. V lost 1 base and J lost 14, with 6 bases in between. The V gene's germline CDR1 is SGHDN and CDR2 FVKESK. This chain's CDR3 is CASSQAGSLHF. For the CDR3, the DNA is TGTGCCAGCAGCCAAGCAGGTTCCCTCCACTTT. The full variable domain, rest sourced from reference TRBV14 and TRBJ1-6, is EAGVTQFPSHSVIEKGQTVTLRCDPISGHDNLYWYRRVMGKEIKFLLHFVKESKQDESGMPNNRFLAERTGGTYSTLKVQPAELEDSGVYFCASSQAGSLHFGNGTRLTVT.

The CDR3 loop reads CASSLTGSGYEQYF. In DNA form, the CDR3 reads TGTGCCAGCAGCCTTACAGGGTCTGGCTACGAGCAGTACTTC. The gene calls are TRBV5-6 and TRBJ2-7, with D maybe TRBD1 (6 bases). The CDR3 contains 14 residues. Germline lookup yields CDR1 SGHDT and CDR2 YYEEEE. V was pared by 4 bases and J by 3 bases, with 14 bases between. The variable domain in full, with the rest retrieved from reference TRBV5-6 and TRBJ2-7, is DAGVTQSPTHLIKTRGQQVTLRCSPKSGHDTVSWYQQALGQGPQFIFQYYEEEERQRGNFPDRFSGHQFPNYSSELNVNALLLGDSALYLCASSLTGSGYEQYFGPGTRLTVT.

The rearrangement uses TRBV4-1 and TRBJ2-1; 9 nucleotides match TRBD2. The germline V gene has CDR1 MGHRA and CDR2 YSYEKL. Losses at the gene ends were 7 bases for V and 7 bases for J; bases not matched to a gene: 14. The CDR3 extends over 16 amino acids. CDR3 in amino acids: CASTEDPAGGPNEQFF. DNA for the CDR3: TGCGCCAGCACCGAAGACCCTGCGGGAGGGCCTAATGAGCAGTTCTTC.

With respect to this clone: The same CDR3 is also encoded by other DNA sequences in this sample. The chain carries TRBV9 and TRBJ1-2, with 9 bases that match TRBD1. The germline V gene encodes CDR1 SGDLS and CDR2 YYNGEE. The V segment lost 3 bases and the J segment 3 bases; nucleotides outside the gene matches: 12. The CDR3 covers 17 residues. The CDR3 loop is CASSAGGPGQGYYGYTF. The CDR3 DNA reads TGTGCCAGCAGCGCGGGGGGGCCGGGACAGGGATACTATGGCTACACCTTC.

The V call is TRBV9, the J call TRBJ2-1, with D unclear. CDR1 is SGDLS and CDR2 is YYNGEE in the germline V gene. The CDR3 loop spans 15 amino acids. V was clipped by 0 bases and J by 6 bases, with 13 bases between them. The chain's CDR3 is CASSVATAGRNEQFF. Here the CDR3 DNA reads TGTGCCAGCAGCGTAGCTACGGCCGGCCGCAATGAGCAGTTCTTC.

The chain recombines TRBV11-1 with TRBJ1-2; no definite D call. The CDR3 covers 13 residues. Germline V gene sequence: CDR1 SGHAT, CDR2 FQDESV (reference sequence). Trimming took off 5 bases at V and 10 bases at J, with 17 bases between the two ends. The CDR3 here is CASSPGMEVVYTF. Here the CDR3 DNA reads TGTGCCAGCAGCCCCGGGATGGAAGTCGTCTACACCTTC.

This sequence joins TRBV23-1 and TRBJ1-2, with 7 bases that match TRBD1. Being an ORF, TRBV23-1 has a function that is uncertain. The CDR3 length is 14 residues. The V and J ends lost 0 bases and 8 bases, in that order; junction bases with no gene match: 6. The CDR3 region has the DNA TGCGCCAGCAGTCAATCGCCAGGGGGAAGGGGCTACACCTTC. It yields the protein CASSQSPGGRGYTF.

The CDR3 DNA reads as TGTGCCAGTGTTGGAGCAGGGACGAATGAGCAGTTCTTC. This encodes CASVGAGTNEQFF. The chain is built from TRBV19 and TRBJ2-1; D might be TRBD1 or TRBD2, each matching 5 bases. Per the germline V gene, CDR1 is LNHDA and CDR2 is SQIVND (reference sequence). V lost 8 bases and J lost 7, with 15 bases in between. This CDR3 region has 13 residues. Using reference TRBV19 and TRBJ2-1 for the parts outside the CDR3, the full variable domain is DGGITQSPKYLFRKEGQNVTLSCEQNLNHDAMYWYRQDPGQGLRLIYYSQIVNDFQKGDIAEGYSVSREKKESFPLTVTSAQKNPTAFYLCASVGAGTNEQFFGPGTRLTVL.

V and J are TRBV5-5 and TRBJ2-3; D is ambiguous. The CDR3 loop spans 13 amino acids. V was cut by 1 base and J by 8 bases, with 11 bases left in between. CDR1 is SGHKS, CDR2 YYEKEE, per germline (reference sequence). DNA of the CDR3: TGTGCCAGCAGCTTGACCCATTATGGTACGCAGTATTTT. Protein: CASSLTHYGTQYF.

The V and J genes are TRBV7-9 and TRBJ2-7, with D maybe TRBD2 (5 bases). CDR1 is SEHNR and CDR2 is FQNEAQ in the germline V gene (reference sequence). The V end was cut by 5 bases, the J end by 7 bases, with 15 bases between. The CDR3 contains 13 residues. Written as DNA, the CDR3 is TGTGCCAGCAGCCTCTCGGGATTGGGGGAGCAGTACTTC. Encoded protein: CASSLSGLGEQYF.

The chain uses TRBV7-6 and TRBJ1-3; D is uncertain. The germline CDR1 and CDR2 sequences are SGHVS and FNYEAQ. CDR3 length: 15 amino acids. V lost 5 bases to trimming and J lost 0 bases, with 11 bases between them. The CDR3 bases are TGTGCCAGCAGCCCCCAGGTGCCCTCTGGAAACACCATATATTTT. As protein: CASSPQVPSGNTIYF.

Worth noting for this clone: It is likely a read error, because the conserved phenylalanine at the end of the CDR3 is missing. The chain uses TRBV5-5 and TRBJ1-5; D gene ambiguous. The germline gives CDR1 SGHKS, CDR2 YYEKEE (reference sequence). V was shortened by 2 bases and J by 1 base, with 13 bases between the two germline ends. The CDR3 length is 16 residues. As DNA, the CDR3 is TGTGCCAGCAGCTTTCAAATTGAGTGGAGCAATCAGCCCCAGCATCTT. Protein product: CASSFQIEWSNQPQHL.

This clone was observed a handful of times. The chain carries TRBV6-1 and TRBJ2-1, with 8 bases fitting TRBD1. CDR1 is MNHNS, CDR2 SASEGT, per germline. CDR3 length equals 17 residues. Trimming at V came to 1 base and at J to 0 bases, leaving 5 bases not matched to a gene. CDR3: CASSEGQGAISYNEQFF. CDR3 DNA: TGTGCCAGCAGTGAAGGGCAGGGGGCCATCTCCTACAATGAGCAGTTCTTC.

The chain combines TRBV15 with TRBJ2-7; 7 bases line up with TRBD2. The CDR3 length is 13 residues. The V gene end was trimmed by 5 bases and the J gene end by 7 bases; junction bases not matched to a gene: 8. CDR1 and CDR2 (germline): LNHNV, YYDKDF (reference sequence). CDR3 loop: CATSSWGGVEQYF. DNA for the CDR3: TGTGCCACCAGCTCCTGGGGGGGGGTAGAGCAGTACTTC.

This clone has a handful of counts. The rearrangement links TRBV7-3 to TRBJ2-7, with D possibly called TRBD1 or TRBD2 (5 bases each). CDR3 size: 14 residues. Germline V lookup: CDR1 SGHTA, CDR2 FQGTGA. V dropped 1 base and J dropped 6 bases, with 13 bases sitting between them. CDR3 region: CASSLNRWGSEQYF. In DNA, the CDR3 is TGTGCCAGCAGCTTAAACCGATGGGGGAGCGAGCAGTACTTC.